This T cell receptor beta chain was identified during a study of blood T cell repertoires in COVID-19. As for the study in general: The analysed material was cDNA or gDNA that came from T cells, B-cell-depleted T cells, or PBMCs.

This clone was detected a few times. The J segment lost 5 bases and the V segment lost 4 bases, leaving 9 bases of the junction unmatched. The V gene's germline CDR1 is LNHDA and CDR2 SQIVND (reference sequence). This CDR3 is 15 amino acids long. Original processing methods: How many nucleated cells were present was estimated from reference gene primer amplification. Sequencing used immunoSEQ multiplex PCR; TCRdb keeps in-frame clones, though not all of them. V, J and clone size are taken as reported in that table, and D and trimming were inferred from the DNA itself. Of tens of thousands of clones listed, more than 70% are singletons.

The sequenced material came from peripheral blood. V is TRBV19 and J is TRBJ1-1; 8 positions agree with TRBD1. This TCR was sampled from an elderly woman with acute or convalescent COVID-19. Here the CDR3 DNA reads TGTGCCAGTAGTACCGGGACAGGCTGGGAGACTGAAGCTTTCTTT. This encodes CASSTGTGWETEAFF.